This is a list of T cell receptor beta chains from one sample in a study of T-cell reconstitution after alpha-beta-depleted transplantation in children. TCRdb independently ran MiXCR on the PCR reads; one entry per CDR3 protein. The sample includes over 200,000 distinct CDR3 sequences, approximately 11% seen only once; the top ten take over 25%. The source material was PBMCs, sampled before TCRalphabeta/CD19-depleted stem cell transplant. The source of these receptors is a child less than two years old with acute myeloid leukemia, due to receive a stem cell transplant. Both conserved end residues are part of each CDR3. D genes are given only for firm matches. Only part of the rows carry a size: once, few, many, or a class if the clone is expanded.

CDR3aa | CDR3nt | v_gene | d_gene | abundance | j_gene
CASSPFGGAGSISGNTIYF | TGTGCCAGCAGCCCGTTTGGGGGGGCAGGGTCCATCTCTGGAAACACCATATATTTT | TRBV9 | - | many | TRBJ1-3
CASSVTFAGSPLHF | TGTGCCAGCAGCGTTACCTTCGCGGGGTCACCCCTCCACTTT | TRBV6-1 | - | - | TRBJ1-6
CASSRAGGLYEQFF | TGCGCCAGCAGTAGAGCGGGAGGGTTGTATGAGCAGTTCTTC | TRBV4-3 | TRBD2 | few | TRBJ2-1
CATSREPSGRGEQYF | TGTGCCACCAGCAGAGAGCCTAGCGGGAGAGGCGAGCAGTACTTC | TRBV15 | TRBD2 | many | TRBJ2-7
CASSTGTSGYSYEQYF | TGCGCCAGCAGCACAGGGACTAGCGGGTACTCCTACGAGCAGTACTTC | TRBV5-1 | TRBD2 | many | TRBJ2-7
CASSAGGLAGRTGELFF | TGTGCCAGCAGTGCGGGGGGACTAGCGGGACGCACCGGGGAGCTGTTTTTT | TRBV28 | TRBD2 | many | TRBJ2-2
CASSSGLAGGLTKAKNIQYF | TGCGCCAGCAGCTCCGGACTAGCGGGGGGCCTAACCAAAGCCAAAAACATTCAGTACTTC | TRBV5-1 | TRBD2 | many | TRBJ2-4
CASSTVYEQYF | TGTGCCAGCAGTACAGTCTACGAGCAGTACTTC | TRBV10-2 | - | many | TRBJ2-7
CATSRDWGQRLNTEAFF | TGTGCCACCAGCAGAGATTGGGGACAGCGTTTGAACACTGAAGCTTTCTTT | TRBV15 | TRBD1 | many | TRBJ1-1
CASTPDYLVAGLSHIQYF | TGTGCCAGCACCCCGGACTATTTGGTAGCGGGATTATCGCACATTCAGTACTTC | TRBV2 | TRBD2 | few | TRBJ2-4
CASSYSGGRRGREQYF | TGTGCCAGCAGTTACTCTGGCGGGAGAAGAGGAAGAGAGCAGTACTTC | TRBV6-2/TRBV6-3 | TRBD2 | many | TRBJ2-7
CASSRTRATDTQYF | TGTGCCAGCAGCCGGACTAGAGCCACAGATACGCAGTATTTT | TRBV7-2 | TRBD2 | many | TRBJ2-3
CASSVRAGVGMGETQYF | TGTGCCAGCAGTGTCAGAGCAGGGGTCGGTATGGGAGAGACCCAGTACTTC | TRBV25-1 | - | many | TRBJ2-5
CASSLGLAQTGELFF | TGTGCCAGCAGCTTAGGACTAGCTCAGACCGGGGAGCTGTTTTTT | TRBV7-9 | TRBD2 | many | TRBJ2-2
CSAQVSNTGELFF | TGCAGTGCTCAGGTTTCGAACACCGGGGAGCTGTTTTTT | TRBV20-1 | - | many | TRBJ2-2
CASSPVSANTEAFF | TGTGCCAGCAGTCCTGTTTCCGCAAACACTGAAGCTTTCTTT | TRBV6-5 | - | many | TRBJ1-1
CATSEKGKLFF | TGTGCCACCAGTGAAAAGGGAAAACTGTTTTTT | TRBV24-1 | - | many | TRBJ1-4
CSALLSNTGELFF | TGCAGTGCCCTTCTGTCGAACACCGGGGAGCTGTTTTTT | TRBV20-1 | - | many | TRBJ2-2
CASSQRGRETQYF | TGTGCCAGCAGCCAAAGAGGTAGAGAGACCCAGTACTTC | TRBV3-1 | - | many | TRBJ2-5
CSARSGGNTGELFF | TGCAGTGCTAGGTCCGGGGGAAACACCGGGGAGCTGTTTTTT | TRBV20-1 | - | many | TRBJ2-2
CASSHPEGEAKNIQYF | TGCGCCAGCAGCCACCCCGAAGGAGAAGCCAAAAACATTCAGTACTTC | TRBV5-1 | - | many | TRBJ2-4
CASSGTGGGNTIYF | TGTGCCAGCAGCGGTACAGGGGGTGGAAACACCATATATTTT | TRBV5-5 | TRBD1 | many | TRBJ1-3
CATENRGGEQFF | TGTGCCACCGAAAACAGGGGGGGTGAGCAGTTCTTC | TRBV24-1 | - | many | TRBJ2-1
CSARPSLAGSYEQYF | TGCAGTGCTAGACCCTCTCTAGCGGGGTCCTACGAGCAGTACTTC | TRBV20-1 | TRBD2 | many | TRBJ2-7
CASQTRGARTEAFF | TGTGCCAGCCAGACGCGGGGGGCGCGGACTGAAGCTTTCTTT | TRBV3-1 | - | many | TRBJ1-1
CASSLAGQNYGYTF | TGTGCCAGCAGCTTAGCCGGACAGAACTATGGCTACACCTTC | TRBV7-8 | - | many | TRBJ1-2
CSAMEGGNQPQHF | TGCAGTGCTATGGAGGGGGGGAATCAGCCCCAGCATTTT | TRBV20-1 | - | many | TRBJ1-5
CASSLADRDLGKLFF | TGCGCCAGCAGCTTGGCTGACCGGGATCTGGGAAAACTGTTTTTT | TRBV5-1 | - | many | TRBJ1-4
CASSLASAETQYF | TGTGCCAGCAGCTTAGCCTCGGCGGAGACCCAGTACTTC | TRBV7-9 | - | many | TRBJ2-5
CSARDPTFLSSTDTQYF | TGCAGTGCTAGAGACCCGACTTTCCTCTCTAGCACAGATACGCAGTATTTT | TRBV20-1 | - | many | TRBJ2-3
CSAKRSGPYEQYF | TGCAGTGCCAAGCGGAGTGGACCGTACGAGCAGTACTTC | TRBV20-1 | - | - | TRBJ2-7
CAIRQPSGNTIYF | TGTGCCATCCGGCAACCTTCTGGAAACACCATATATTTT | TRBV10-3 | - | - | TRBJ1-3
CASSQEKRASGRYEQYF | TGCGCCAGCAGCCAGGAAAAAAGGGCTAGCGGGAGATACGAGCAGTACTTC | TRBV4-1 | TRBD2 | many | TRBJ2-7
CASSRLGTIAGETQYF | TGTGCCAGCAGCCGACTCGGGACCATAGCAGGGGAGACCCAGTACTTC | TRBV12-3/TRBV12-4 | - | many | TRBJ2-5
CASSLDIAGVSYNEQFF | TGTGCCAGCAGCTTAGATATAGCGGGGGTCTCCTACAATGAGCAGTTCTTC | TRBV7-8 | TRBD2 | many | TRBJ2-1
CASSQDRGTSLGETQYF | TGTGCCAGCAGCCAAGATCGGGGGACTAGCCTAGGGGAGACCCAGTACTTC | TRBV3-1 | TRBD2 | many | TRBJ2-5
CASRNTGELFF | TGTGCCAGCAGGAACACCGGGGAGCTGTTTTTT | TRBV5-1 | - | many | TRBJ2-2
CASKALTNRPTEAFF | TGTGCCAGCAAAGCTCTGACCAATCGGCCCACTGAAGCTTTCTTT | TRBV7-2 | - | few | TRBJ1-1
CASSLSGQIYGYTF | TGTGCCAGCAGTTTATCCGGACAAATCTATGGCTACACCTTC | TRBV28 | - | - | TRBJ1-2
CASTLQGPYEQYF | TGTGCCAGCACCTTACAGGGACCCTACGAGCAGTACTTC | TRBV7-9 | - | - | TRBJ2-7
CASKLGLAQGRQFF | TGTGCCAGCAAATTGGGACTAGCGCAGGGGAGGCAGTTCTTC | TRBV9 | TRBD2 | - | TRBJ2-1
CASSFATDTRGYTF | TGTGCCAGCAGTTTCGCGACAGATACTCGGGGCTACACCTTC | TRBV12-3/TRBV12-4 | - | - | TRBJ1-2
CSVAVNGNEKLFF | TGCAGCGTTGCGGTCAACGGGAATGAAAAACTGTTTTTT | TRBV29-1 | - | many | TRBJ1-4
CASSNGGSYEQYF | TGTGCCAGCAGTAACGGGGGTTCCTACGAGCAGTACTTC | TRBV12-3/TRBV12-4 | - | many | TRBJ2-7
CSASGLGLAKNIQYF | TGCAGTGCTAGTGGGCTCGGGTTAGCCAAAAACATTCAGTACTTC | TRBV20-1 | - | many | TRBJ2-4
CASSITGGAENTIYF | TGTGCCAGTAGTATAACAGGGGGCGCCGAAAACACCATATATTTT | TRBV19 | TRBD1 | - | TRBJ1-3
CASSSTGMRNEQFF | TGCGCCAGCAGCTCCACGGGGATGAGGAATGAGCAGTTCTTC | TRBV5-1 | - | many | TRBJ2-1
CSARDKPAEQYF | TGCAGTGCTAGAGATAAGCCCGCCGAGCAGTACTTC | TRBV20-1 | - | many | TRBJ2-7
CASNWVSNQPQHF | TGTGCCAGCAACTGGGTTAGCAATCAGCCCCAGCATTTT | TRBV28 | - | many | TRBJ1-5